This is a list of T cell receptor beta chains from one sample in a study of T cell changes during pregnancy in multiple sclerosis. Sequencing used immunoSEQ multiplex PCR; TCRdb keeps in-frame clones, though not all of them. The sample lists approximately 46,000 clones; approximately 92% were seen once. The source was CD8+ T cells from peripheral blood mononuclear cells, collected after pregnancy. The receptors originated from a female donor with multiple sclerosis, enrolled in a pregnancy study. The conserved cysteine and the conserved F or W are not part of the CDR3 here.

J gene: TRBJ2-7; V gene: TRBV27; CDR3 protein: ASSFASPYEQY
J gene: TRBJ2-5; V gene: TRBV27; CDR3 protein: ASSLGGAGETQY
J gene: TRBJ2-7; V gene: TRBV9; CDR3 protein: ASSAADYRAGEQY
J gene: TRBJ2-2; V gene: TRBV10-2; CDR3 protein: ALREATTGELF
J gene: TRBJ1-2; V gene: TRBV21-1; CDR3 protein: ASSQPRGHWGYT
J gene: TRBJ2-7; V gene: TRBV27; CDR3 protein: ASSLYTTSLAEQY
J gene: TRBJ2-1; V gene: TRBV4-3; CDR3 protein: ASALGLAGLNEQF
J gene: TRBJ2-3; V gene: TRBV27; CDR3 protein: ASSWTGTPTDTQY
J gene: TRBJ2-7; V gene: TRBV2; CDR3 protein: ASSDADNLYEQY
J gene: TRBJ2-2; V gene: TRBV4-1; CDR3 protein: ASSQDGSSGAPGELF
J gene: TRBJ2-2; V gene: TRBV6-1; CDR3 protein: ASSEVADTGELF
J gene: TRBJ1-2; V gene: TRBV6-5; CDR3 protein: ASSLGELTEGYT
J gene: TRBJ1-1; V gene: TRBV12-5; CDR3 protein: ASALGGVEAF
J gene: TRBJ2-2; V gene: TRBV27; CDR3 protein: ASSLLGQGFNTGELF
J gene: TRBJ2-3; V gene: TRBV6-4; CDR3 protein: ASSDNGGGAPDTQY
J gene: TRBJ1-5; V gene: TRBV7-2; CDR3 protein: ASSPRGESNQPQH
J gene: TRBJ1-1; V gene: TRBV29-1; CDR3 protein: SVETGVIGAF
J gene: TRBJ1-4; V gene: TRBV6-1; CDR3 protein: ASTPDGAGDEKLF
J gene: TRBJ1-6; V gene: TRBV19; CDR3 protein: ASSIFRGNSPLH
J gene: TRBJ2-1; V gene: TRBV11-1; CDR3 protein: ASSLGTSGGYYNEQF
J gene: TRBJ1-5; V gene: TRBV5-1; CDR3 protein: ASSPLGAGQPQH
J gene: TRBJ1-4; V gene: TRBV6-1; CDR3 protein: ASSEPPGQGGEKLF
J gene: TRBJ2-7; V gene: TRBV6-5; CDR3 protein: ASSYAGTGGGYEQY
J gene: TRBJ2-7; V gene: TRBV19; CDR3 protein: ASRPGQGAYEQY
J gene: TRBJ2-7; V gene: TRBV7-7; CDR3 protein: ASSLVSGREQY
J gene: TRBJ1-1; V gene: TRBV7-9; CDR3 protein: ASSLTGDLNTEAF